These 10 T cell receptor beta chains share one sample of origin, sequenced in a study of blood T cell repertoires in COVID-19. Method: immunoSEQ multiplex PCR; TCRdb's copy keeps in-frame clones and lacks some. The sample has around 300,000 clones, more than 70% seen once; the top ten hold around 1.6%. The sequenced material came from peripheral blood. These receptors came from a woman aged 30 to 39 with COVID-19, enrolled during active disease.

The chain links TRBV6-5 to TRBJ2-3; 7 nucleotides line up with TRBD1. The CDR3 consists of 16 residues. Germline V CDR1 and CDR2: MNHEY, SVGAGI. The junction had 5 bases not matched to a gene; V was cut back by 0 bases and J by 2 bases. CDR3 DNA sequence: TGTGCCAGCAGTTACTCGGCAGGGGGTTTCACAGATACGCAGTATTTT. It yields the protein CASSYSAGGFTDTQYF.

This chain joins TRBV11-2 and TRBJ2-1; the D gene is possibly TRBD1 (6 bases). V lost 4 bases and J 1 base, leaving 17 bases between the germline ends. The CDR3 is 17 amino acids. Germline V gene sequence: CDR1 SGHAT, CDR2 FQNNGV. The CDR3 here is CASSSARGLISYNEQFF. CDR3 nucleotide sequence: TGTGCCAGCAGCTCGGCCAGGGGTTTAATTTCCTACAATGAGCAGTTCTTC.

CDR3 sequence: CASSPGDSRSYTF. CDR3 coding DNA: TGTGCCAGCAGCCCCGGGGACAGTAGGAGCTACACCTTC. The gene calls are TRBV11-2 and TRBJ1-2, with 7 positions matching TRBD1. Germline CDR1 SGHAT, CDR2 FQNNGV. Germline trimming cut 5 bases from V and 9 bases from J; bases unmatched to any gene: 9. The CDR3 sequence is 13 residues long.

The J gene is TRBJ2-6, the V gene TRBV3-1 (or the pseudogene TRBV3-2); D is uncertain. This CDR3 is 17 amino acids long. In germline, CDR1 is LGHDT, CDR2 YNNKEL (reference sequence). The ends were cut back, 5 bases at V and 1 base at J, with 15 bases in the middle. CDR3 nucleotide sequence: TGTGCCAGCAGCTCCTACTTCGCCGGGTCTGGGGCCAACGTCCTGACTTTC. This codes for CASSSYFAGSGANVLTF.

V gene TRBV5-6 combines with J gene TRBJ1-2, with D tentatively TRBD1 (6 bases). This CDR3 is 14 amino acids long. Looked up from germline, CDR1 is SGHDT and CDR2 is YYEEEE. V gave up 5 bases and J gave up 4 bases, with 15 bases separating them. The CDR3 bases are TGTGCCAGCAGGCAGGCGGGGGCAAGCTATGGCTACACCTTC. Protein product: CASRQAGASYGYTF.

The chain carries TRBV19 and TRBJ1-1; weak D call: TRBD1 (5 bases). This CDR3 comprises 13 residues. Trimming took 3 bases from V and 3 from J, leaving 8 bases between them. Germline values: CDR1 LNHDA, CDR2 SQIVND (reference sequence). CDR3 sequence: CASSISRDTEAFF. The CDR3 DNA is TGTGCCAGTAGTATTAGCAGGGACACTGAAGCTTTCTTT.

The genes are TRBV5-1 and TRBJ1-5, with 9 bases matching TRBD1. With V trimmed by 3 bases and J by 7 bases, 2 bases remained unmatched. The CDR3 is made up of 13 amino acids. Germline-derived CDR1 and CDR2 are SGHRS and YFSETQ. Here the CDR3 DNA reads TGCGCCAGCAGCTGGACAGGGGACCAGCCCCAGCATTTT. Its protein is CASSWTGDQPQHF.

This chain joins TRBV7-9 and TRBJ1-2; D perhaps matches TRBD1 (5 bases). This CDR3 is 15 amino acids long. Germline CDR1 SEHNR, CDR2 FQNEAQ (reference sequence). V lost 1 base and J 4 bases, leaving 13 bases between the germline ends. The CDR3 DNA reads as TGTGCCAGCAGCTTAGAGGCAGGGAACCTCTATGGCTACACCTTC. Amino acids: CASSLEAGNLYGYTF.

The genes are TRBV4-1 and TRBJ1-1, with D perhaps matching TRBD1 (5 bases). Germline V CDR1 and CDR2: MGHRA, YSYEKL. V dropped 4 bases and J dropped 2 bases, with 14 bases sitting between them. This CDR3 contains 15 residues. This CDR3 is CASSLLPQGNTEAFF. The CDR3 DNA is TGCGCCAGCAGCCTATTACCTCAGGGAAACACTGAAGCTTTCTTT.

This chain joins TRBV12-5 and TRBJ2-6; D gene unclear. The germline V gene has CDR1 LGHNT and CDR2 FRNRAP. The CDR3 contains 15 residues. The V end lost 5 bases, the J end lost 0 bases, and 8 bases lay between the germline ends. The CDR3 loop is CASGPGDSGANVLTF. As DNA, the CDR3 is TGTGCTAGTGGTCCGGGTGACTCTGGGGCCAACGTCCTGACTTTC.